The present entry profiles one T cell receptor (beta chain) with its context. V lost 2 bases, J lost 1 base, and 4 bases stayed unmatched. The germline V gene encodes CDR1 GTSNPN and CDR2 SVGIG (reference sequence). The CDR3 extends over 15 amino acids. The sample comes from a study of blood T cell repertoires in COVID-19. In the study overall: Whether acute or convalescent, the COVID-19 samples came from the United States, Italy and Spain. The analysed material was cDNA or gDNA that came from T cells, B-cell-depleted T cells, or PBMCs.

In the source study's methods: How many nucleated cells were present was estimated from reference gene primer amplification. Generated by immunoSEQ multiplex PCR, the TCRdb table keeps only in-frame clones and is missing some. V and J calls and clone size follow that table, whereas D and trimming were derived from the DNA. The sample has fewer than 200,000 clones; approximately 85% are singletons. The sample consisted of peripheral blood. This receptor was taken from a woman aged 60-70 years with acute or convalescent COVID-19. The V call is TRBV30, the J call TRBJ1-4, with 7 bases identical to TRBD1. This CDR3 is CAWSFWTGTNEKLFF. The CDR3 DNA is TGTGCCTGGAGTTTCTGGACAGGAACTAATGAAAAACTGTTTTTT.